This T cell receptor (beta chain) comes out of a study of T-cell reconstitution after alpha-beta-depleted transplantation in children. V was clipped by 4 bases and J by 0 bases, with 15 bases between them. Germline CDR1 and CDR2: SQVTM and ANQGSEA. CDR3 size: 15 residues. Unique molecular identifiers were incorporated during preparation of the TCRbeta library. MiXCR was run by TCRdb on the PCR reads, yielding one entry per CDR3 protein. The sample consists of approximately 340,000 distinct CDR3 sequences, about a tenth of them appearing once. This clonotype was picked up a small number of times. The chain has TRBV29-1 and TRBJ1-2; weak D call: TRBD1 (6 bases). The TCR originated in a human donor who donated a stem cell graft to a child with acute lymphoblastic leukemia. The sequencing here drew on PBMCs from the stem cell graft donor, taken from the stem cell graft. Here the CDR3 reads CSVVGTSSANYGYTF. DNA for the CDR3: TGCAGCGTTGTAGGGACAAGTTCGGCTAACTATGGCTACACCTTC. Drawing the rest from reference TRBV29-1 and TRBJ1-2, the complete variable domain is SAVISQKPSRDICQRGTSLTIQCQVDSQVTMMFWYRQQPGQSLTLIATANQGSEATYESGFVIDKFPISRPNLTFSTLTVSNMSPEDSSIYLCSVVGTSSANYGYTFGSGTRLTVV.